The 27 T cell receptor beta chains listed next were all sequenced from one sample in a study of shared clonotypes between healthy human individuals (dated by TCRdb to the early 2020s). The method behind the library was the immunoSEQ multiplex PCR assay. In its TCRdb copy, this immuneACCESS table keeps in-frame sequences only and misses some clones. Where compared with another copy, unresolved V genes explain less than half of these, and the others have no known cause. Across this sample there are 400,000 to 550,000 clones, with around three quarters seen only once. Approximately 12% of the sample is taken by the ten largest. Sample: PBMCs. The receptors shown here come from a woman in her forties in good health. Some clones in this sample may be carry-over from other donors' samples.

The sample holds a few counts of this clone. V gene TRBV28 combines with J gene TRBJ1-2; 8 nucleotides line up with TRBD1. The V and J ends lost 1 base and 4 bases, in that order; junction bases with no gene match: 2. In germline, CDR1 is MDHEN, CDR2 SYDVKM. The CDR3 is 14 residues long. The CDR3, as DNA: TGTGCCAGCAGTTTATCGACAGGGGTCTATGGCTACACCTTC. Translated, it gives CASSLSTGVYGYTF.

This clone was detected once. CDR3 in DNA: TGTGCCAGCAGCTTGGGTGGGACTAGCGCCCACTACGAGCAGTACTTC. Its translation is CASSLGGTSAHYEQYF. The genes are TRBV5-4 and TRBJ2-7, with 10 bases fitting TRBD2. Unmatched junction bases numbered 6, after V lost 0 bases and J lost 3 bases. CDR3 size: 16 residues. Germline assignment: CDR1 SGHNT and CDR2 YYREEE (reference sequence).

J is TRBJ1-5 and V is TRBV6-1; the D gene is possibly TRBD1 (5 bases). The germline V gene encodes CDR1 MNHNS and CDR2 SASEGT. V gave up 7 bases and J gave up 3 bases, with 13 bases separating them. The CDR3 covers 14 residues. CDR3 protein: CASIAGDPNQPQHF. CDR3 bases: TGTGCCAGCATTGCGGGGGACCCCAATCAGCCCCAGCATTTT.

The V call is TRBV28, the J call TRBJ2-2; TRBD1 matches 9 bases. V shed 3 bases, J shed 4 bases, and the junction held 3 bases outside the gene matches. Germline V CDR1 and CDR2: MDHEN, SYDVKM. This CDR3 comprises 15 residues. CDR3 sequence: CASSFYRGRTGELFF. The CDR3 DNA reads TGTGCCAGCAGTTTTTACAGGGGGCGCACCGGGGAGCTGTTTTTT.

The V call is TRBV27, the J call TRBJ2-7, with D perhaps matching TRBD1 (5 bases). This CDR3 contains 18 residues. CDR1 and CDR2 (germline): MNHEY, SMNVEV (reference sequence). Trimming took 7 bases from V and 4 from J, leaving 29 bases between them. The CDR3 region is CASTSFFRQGYSVYEQYF. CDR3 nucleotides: TGTGCCAGCACCTCTTTCTTCCGGCAGGGTTATTCTGTATACGAGCAGTACTTC.

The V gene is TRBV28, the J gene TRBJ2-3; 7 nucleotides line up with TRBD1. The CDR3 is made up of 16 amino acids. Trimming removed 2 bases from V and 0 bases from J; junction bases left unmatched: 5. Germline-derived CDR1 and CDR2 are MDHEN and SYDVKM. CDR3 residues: CASSLRGLLSTDTQYF. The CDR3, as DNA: TGTGCCAGCAGTTTAAGGGGGCTACTTAGCACAGATACGCAGTATTTT.

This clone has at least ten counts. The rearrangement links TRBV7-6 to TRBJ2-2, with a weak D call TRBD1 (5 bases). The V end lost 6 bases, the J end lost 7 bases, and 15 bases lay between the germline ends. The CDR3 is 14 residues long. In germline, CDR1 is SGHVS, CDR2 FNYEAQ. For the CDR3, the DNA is TGTGCCAGCAGGGGGCCGGAGTGGGGCGGGGAGCTGTTTTTT. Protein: CASRGPEWGGELFF. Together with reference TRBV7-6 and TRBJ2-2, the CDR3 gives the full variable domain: GAGVSQSPRYKVTKRGQDVALRCDPISGHVSLYWYRQALGQGPEFLTYFNYEAQQDKSGLPNDRFSAERPEGSISTLTIQRTEQRDSAMYRCASRGPEWGGELFFGEGSRLTVL.

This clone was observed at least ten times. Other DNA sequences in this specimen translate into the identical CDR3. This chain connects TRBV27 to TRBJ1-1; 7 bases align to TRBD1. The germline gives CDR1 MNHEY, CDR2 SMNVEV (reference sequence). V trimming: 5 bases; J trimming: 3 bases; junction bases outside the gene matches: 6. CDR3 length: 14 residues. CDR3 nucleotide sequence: TGTGCCAGCAGTAGGACAGGTGGGTACACTGAAGCTTTCTTT. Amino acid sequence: CASSRTGGYTEAFF.

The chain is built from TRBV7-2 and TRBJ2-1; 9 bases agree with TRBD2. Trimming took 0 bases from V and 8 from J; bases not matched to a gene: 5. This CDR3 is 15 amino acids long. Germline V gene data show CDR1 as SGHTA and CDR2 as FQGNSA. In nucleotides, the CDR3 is TGTGCCAGCAGCTTAGCGCTTGGGACTAGCTATGAGCAGTTCTTC. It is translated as CASSLALGTSYEQFF.

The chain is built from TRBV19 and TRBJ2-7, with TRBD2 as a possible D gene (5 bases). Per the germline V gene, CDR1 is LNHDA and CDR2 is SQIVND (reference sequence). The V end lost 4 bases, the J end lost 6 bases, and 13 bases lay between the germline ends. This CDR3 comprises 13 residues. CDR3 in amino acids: CASSTHGDPEQYF. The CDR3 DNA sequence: TGTGCCAGTAGTACCCACGGGGATCCCGAGCAGTACTTC.

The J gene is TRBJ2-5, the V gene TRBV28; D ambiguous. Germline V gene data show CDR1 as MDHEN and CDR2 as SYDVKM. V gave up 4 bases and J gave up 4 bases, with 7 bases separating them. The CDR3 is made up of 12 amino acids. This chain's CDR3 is CASSSRGETQYF. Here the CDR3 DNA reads TGTGCCAGCAGTTCCCGTGGAGAGACCCAGTACTTC.

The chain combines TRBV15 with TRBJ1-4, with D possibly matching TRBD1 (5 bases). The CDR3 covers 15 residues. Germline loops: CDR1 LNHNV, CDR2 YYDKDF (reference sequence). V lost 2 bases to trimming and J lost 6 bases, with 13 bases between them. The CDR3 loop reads CATSRSWGGDEKLFF. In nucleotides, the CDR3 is TGTGCCACCAGCAGATCCTGGGGAGGGGATGAAAAACTGTTTTTT.

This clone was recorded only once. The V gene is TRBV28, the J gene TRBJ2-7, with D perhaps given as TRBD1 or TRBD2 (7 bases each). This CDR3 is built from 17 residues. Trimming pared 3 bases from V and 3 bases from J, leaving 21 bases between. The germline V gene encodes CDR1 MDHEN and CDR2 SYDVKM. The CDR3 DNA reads TGTGCCAGCAGTTTCTTAGGGCGGGGGACAGTTAACTACGAGCAGTACTTC. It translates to CASSFLGRGTVNYEQYF.

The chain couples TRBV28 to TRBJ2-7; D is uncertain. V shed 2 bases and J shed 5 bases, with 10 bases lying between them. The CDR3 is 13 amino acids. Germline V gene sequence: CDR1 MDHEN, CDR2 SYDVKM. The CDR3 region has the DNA TGTGCCAGCAGTTTAATTGGGTTCAACGAGCAGTACTTC. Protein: CASSLIGFNEQYF.

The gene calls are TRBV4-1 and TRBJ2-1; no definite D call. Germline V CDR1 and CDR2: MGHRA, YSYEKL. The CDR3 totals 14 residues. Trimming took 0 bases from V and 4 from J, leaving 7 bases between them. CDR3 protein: CASSQDGVYNEQFF. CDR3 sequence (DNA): TGCGCCAGCAGCCAAGATGGGGTTTACAATGAGCAGTTCTTC.

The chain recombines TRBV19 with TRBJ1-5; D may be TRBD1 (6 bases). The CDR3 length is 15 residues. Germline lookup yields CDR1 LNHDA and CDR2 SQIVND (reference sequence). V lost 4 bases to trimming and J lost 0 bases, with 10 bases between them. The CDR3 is CASSNQGNSNQPQHF. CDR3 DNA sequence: TGTGCCAGTAGTAACCAGGGGAATAGCAATCAGCCCCAGCATTTT.

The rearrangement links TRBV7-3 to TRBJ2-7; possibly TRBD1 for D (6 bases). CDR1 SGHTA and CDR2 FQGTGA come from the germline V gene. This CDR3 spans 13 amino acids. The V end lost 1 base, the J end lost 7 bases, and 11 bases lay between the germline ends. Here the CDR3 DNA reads TGTGCCAGCAGCTTAAGGGCAGGGGTAGAGCAGTACTTC. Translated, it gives CASSLRAGVEQYF.

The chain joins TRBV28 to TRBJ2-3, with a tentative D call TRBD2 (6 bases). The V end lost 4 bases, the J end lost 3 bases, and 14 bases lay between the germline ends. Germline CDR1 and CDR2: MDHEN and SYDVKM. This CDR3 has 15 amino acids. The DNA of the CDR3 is TGTGCCAGCAGTTCGGTAGAGCGGGCTACAGATACGCAGTATTTT. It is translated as CASSSVERATDTQYF.

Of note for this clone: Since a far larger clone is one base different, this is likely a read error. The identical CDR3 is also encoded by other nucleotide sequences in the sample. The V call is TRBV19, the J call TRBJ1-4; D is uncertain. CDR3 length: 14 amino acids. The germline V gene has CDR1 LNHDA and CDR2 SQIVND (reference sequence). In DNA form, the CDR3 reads TGTGCTAGTGCCGCTCGGGGAGGGTTCGGAAAACTGTTTTTT. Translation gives CASAARGGFGKLFF. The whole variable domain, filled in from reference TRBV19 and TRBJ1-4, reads DGGITQSPKYLFRKEGQNVTLSCEQNLNHDAMYWYRQDPGQGLRLIYYSQIVNDFQKGDIAEGYSVSREKKESFPLTVTSAQKNPTAFYLCASAARGGFGKLFFGSGTQLSVL.

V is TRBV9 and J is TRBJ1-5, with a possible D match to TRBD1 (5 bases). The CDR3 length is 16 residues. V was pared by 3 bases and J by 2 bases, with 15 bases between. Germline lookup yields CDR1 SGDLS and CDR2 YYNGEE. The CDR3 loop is CASSAPGGCGNQPQHF. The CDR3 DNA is TGTGCCAGCAGCGCCCCGGGGGGTTGTGGCAATCAGCCCCAGCATTTT.

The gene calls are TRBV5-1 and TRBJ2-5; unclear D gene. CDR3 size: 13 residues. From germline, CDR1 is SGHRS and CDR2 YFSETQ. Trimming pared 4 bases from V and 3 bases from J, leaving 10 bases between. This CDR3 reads CASSPGWEETQYF. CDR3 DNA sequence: TGCGCCAGCAGCCCGGGCTGGGAAGAGACCCAGTACTTC.

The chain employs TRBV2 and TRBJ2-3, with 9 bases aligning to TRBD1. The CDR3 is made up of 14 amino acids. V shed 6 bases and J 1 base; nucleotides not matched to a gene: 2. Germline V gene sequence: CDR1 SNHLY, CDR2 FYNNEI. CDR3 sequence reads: CASRRTGGTDTQYF. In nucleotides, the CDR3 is TGTGCCAGCAGGAGGACAGGGGGCACAGATACGCAGTATTTT.

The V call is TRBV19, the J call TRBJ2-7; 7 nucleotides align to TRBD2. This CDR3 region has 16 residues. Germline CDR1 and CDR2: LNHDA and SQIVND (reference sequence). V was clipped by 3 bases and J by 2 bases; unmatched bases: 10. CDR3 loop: CASSMSQRERPYEQYF. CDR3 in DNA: TGTGCCAGTAGTATGAGCCAGCGGGAAAGACCCTACGAGCAGTACTTC.

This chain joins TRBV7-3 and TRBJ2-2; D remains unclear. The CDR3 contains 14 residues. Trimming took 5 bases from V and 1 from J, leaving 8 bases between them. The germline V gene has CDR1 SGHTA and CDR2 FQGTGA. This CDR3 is CASSPPKNTGELFF. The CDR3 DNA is TGTGCCAGCAGCCCCCCGAAGAACACCGGGGAGCTGTTTTTT.

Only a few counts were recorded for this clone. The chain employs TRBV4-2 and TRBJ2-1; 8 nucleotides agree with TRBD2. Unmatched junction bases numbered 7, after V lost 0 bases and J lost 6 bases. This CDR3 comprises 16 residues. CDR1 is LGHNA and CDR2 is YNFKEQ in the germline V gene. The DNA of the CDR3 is TGTGCCAGCAGCCAAGATAGCCAGCGGGAGTTCAATGAGCAGTTCTTC. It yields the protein CASSQDSQREFNEQFF.

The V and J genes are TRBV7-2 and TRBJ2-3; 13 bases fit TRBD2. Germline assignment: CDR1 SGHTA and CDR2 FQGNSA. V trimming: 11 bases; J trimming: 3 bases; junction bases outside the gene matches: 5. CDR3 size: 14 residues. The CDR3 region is CAWGTSGATDTQYF. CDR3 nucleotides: TGTGCCTGGGGGACTAGCGGGGCTACAGATACGCAGTATTTT.

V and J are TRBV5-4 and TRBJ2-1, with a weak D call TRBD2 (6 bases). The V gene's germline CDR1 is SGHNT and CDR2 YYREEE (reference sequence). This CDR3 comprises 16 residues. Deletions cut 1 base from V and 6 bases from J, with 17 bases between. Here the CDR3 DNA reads TGTGCCAGCAGCTTGACGGGGGTGGGCCGCCTCAATGAGCAGTTCTTC. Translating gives CASSLTGVGRLNEQFF.